The entry that follows covers one T cell receptor (beta chain) sequence. Germline assignment: CDR1 SGHRS and CDR2 YFSETQ. This CDR3 has 13 residues. V shed 4 bases and J 5 bases; nucleotides not matched to a gene: 3. The assay was immunoSEQ multiplex PCR, and TCRdb's table has in-frame clones only and misses some. The sample has about 80,000 clones; approximately 80% are singletons. The data belong to a study of blood T cell repertoires in COVID-19. V is TRBV5-1 and J is TRBJ1-2; 9 nucleotides match TRBD1. The clonotype originates from a woman over 75 with acute or convalescent COVID-19. Source material: peripheral blood. The CDR3 nucleotides read TGCGCCAGCAGCGGACAGGGGACATATGGCTACACCTTC. Translated, it gives CASSGQGTYGYTF.